Listed below are T cell receptor beta chains from one sample, sequenced in a study of blood T cells in healthy people across ages. TCRdb recomputed calls from the 5' RACE reads with MiXCR, one row per CDR3 protein. The table records nearly 800,000 distinct CDR3 sequences, 20% to 30% of them present only once. Another study also made use of these data, one on T cells of mothers and their children.

The sample taken for sequencing was blood. Receptors were obtained from a boy younger than 18 in good health. The CDR3 runs from the conserved cysteine through the conserved F or W. A D gene is named only where the DNA matches it firmly. The size of a clone is reported for some rows only, either as once, few or many, or as a class for expanded clones.

>NA|NA|TRBJ2-2|TRBV6-5
CASSLFAGATGELFF
TGTGCCAGCAGCCTCTTTGCAGGTGCCACCGGGGAGCTGTTTTTT
>NA|NA|TRBJ1-4|TRBV7-2
CASSSRPAGNEKLFF
TGTGCCAGCAGCTCCCGCCCTGCGGGTAATGAAAAACTGTTTTTT
>NA|NA|TRBJ2-2|TRBV10-3
CAIGSGAVTGELFF
TGTGCCATAGGATCGGGAGCGGTCACCGGGGAGCTGTTTTTT
>NA|NA|TRBJ2-7|TRBV7-2
CASSWFPAGDYEQYF
TGTGCCAGCAGCTGGTTTCCAGCCGGGGACTACGAGCAGTACTTC
>NA|NA|TRBJ2-5|TRBV20-1
CSARGHGVQETQYF
TGCAGTGCTAGGGGGCACGGGGTTCAAGAGACCCAGTACTTC
>NA|NA|TRBJ2-4|TRBV20-1
CSARVEVAGDKNIQYF
TGCAGTGCTAGAGTTGAGGTGGCAGGGGATAAAAACATTCAGTACTTC
>few|NA|TRBJ2-3|TRBV20-1
CSASQQGRGDTQYF
TGCAGTGCTTCCCAGCAGGGGCGCGGAGATACGCAGTATTTT
>NA|NA|TRBJ2-3|TRBV4-3
CASSQGYVPDTQYF
TGCGCCAGCAGCCAAGGATATGTTCCAGATACGCAGTATTTT
>NA|TRBD1|TRBJ2-3|TRBV28
CASTEQGGREDTQYF
TGTGCCAGCACCGAACAGGGGGGTAGAGAAGATACGCAGTATTTT
>few|NA|TRBJ1-5|TRBV7-2
CASSSLESNQPQHF
TGTGCCAGCAGCTCGTTAGAGAGCAATCAGCCCCAGCATTTT
>NA|TRBD1|TRBJ2-3|TRBV4-3
CASSQGGTGPTDTQYF
TGCGCCAGCAGCCAAGGGGGGACAGGGCCCACAGATACGCAGTATTTT
>few|NA|TRBJ1-2|TRBV28
CASSFLLGPGYTF
TGTGCCAGTAGTTTTCTCCTAGGGCCGGGCTACACCTTC
>NA|TRBD2|TRBJ2-1|TRBV20-1
CSARDRRGLAGDRQFF
TGCAGTGCTAGAGATCGAAGGGGACTAGCGGGAGATCGGCAGTTCTTC
>few|NA|TRBJ1-1|TRBV7-2
CASRYSSMNTEAFF
TGTGCCAGCAGATATAGCTCCATGAACACTGAAGCTTTCTTT
>NA|NA|TRBJ2-3|TRBV20-1
CSASPHINWATTDTQYF
TGCAGTGCTTCACCCCACATTAACTGGGCGACCACAGATACGCAGTATTTT
>NA|NA|TRBJ1-4|TRBV20-1
CSARDLMGEANEKLFF
TGCAGTGCTAGAGATCTCATGGGGGAAGCGAATGAAAAACTGTTTTTT
>few|TRBD1|TRBJ1-2|TRBV12-3/TRBV12-4
CASSLGRDRVNGYTF
TGTGCCAGCAGTTTAGGTCGTGACAGGGTAAATGGCTACACCTTC
>NA|NA|TRBJ1-3|TRBV12-3/TRBV12-4
CASSLGGLDTIYF
TGTGCCAGCAGTTTGGGGGGCTTGGACACCATATATTTT
>few|NA|TRBJ2-5|TRBV20-1
CSARIWRGPGETQYF
TGCAGTGCTAGGATCTGGCGGGGGCCGGGGGAGACCCAGTACTTC
>NA|NA|TRBJ2-1|TRBV6-5
CASSTWGAYNEQFF
TGTGCCAGCAGCACGTGGGGGGCGTACAATGAGCAGTTCTTC
>NA|NA|TRBJ1-5|TRBV7-6
CASSSYGTDQPQHF
TGTGCCAGCAGCTCCTACGGGACTGATCAGCCCCAGCATTTT
>NA|NA|TRBJ1-1|TRBV10-3
CAISDINTEAFF
TGTGCCATCAGTGATATAAACACTGAGGCTTTCTTT
>NA|TRBD1|TRBJ1-2|TRBV7-2
CASSPDRALGGYTF
TGTGCCAGCAGCCCCGACAGGGCTCTGGGCGGCTACACCTTC
>NA|NA|TRBJ2-1|TRBV28
CASWGDSYNEQFF
TGTGCCAGCTGGGGTGACTCCTACAATGAGCAGTTCTTC
>few|NA|TRBJ2-1|TRBV20-1
CSARQLTEQFF
TGCAGTGCTAGACAATTAACGGAGCAGTTCTTC
>NA|NA|TRBJ2-7|TRBV3-1
CASSPPGGGPYEQYF
TGTGCCAGCAGCCCCCCAGGAGGGGGTCCCTACGAGCAGTACTTC
>few|NA|TRBJ2-2|TRBV12-5
CASGSDRVGPGELFF
TGTGCTAGTGGTTCTGACAGAGTCGGTCCCGGGGAGCTGTTTTTT
>NA|NA|TRBJ2-1|TRBV29-1
CSVDPARSSYNEQFF
TGCAGCGTTGATCCAGCGAGAAGCTCCTACAATGAGCAGTTCTTC
>NA|TRBD2|TRBJ2-2|TRBV3-1
CASNPTSENTGELFF
TGTGCCAGCAACCCGACTAGCGAGAACACCGGGGAGCTGTTTTTT
>NA|TRBD1|TRBJ2-7|TRBV20-1
CSARATGGRYEQYF
TGCAGTGCTAGGGCTACAGGGGGCAGGTACGAGCAGTACTTC
>NA|NA|TRBJ1-4|TRBV20-1
CSAREVTGTTNEKLFF
TGCAGTGCTAGAGAAGTAACGGGTACAACTAATGAAAAACTGTTTTTT
>few|TRBD1|TRBJ2-3|TRBV11-2
CASSFGQGSTDTQYF
TGTGCCAGCAGCTTCGGACAGGGCAGCACAGATACGCAGTATTTT
>few|TRBD1|TRBJ2-2|TRBV4-1
CASSAGTGETGELFF
TGCGCCAGCAGCGCAGGGACAGGGGAGACCGGGGAGCTGTTTTTT
>few|NA|TRBJ1-1|TRBV7-9
CASSLGSTDREAFF
TGTGCCAGCAGCTTAGGGTCCACAGACAGGGAAGCTTTCTTT
>NA|NA|TRBJ2-7|TRBV20-1
CSARVGGSLGEQYF
TGCAGTGCTAGAGTTGGGGGATCTCTAGGGGAGCAGTACTTC